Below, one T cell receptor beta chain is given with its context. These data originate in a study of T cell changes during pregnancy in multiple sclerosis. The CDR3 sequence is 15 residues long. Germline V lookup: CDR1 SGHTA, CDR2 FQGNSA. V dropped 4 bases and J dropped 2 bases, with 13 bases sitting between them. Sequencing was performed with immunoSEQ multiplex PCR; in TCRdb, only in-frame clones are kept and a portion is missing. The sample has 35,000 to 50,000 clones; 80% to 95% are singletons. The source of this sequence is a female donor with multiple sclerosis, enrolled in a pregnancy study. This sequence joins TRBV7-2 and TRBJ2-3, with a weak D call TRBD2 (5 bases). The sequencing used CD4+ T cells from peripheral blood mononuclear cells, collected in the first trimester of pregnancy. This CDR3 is CASSSVATITDTQYF. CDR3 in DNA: TGTGCCAGCAGCTCCGTAGCGACAATCACAGATACGCAGTATTTT.